There are many counts of the clone carrying this T cell receptor (beta chain). The source of the sample is a study of glioma-infiltrating T cells. Amplification of TCR alpha and beta CDR3 regions from RNA used iRepertoire nested multiplex PCR. Input was roughly 95-400 ng of tissue mRNA or PBMC total RNA. TCRdb passed the multiplex PCR reads through MiXCR, listing each CDR3 protein once. The top ten hold about two fifths of the sample, which has tens of thousands of distinct CDR3 sequences, approximately 40% seen once. Trimming cost V 3 bases and J 3 bases; bases outside gene matches: 2. This CDR3 comprises 14 residues. Germline CDR1 is SGHAT and CDR2 is FQNNGV.

The specimen sequenced was glioma tissue, nonneoplastic brain tissue, or PBMCs (not recorded which). V gene TRBV11-2 combines with J gene TRBJ1-1; TRBD1 matches 9 bases. This clonotype was sampled from a human donor with low-grade glioma or glioblastoma, undergoing nonglioma brain surgery, or in good health (not recorded which). The DNA for the CDR3 is TGTGCCAGCAGCTTTCGGACAGGGGACACTGAAGCTTTCTTT. It translates to CASSFRTGDTEAFF.